This T cell receptor beta chain was identified in a study of CD8 T cells in Susac syndrome. Study results and limitations: The authors acknowledged that their TCR sequencing and HLA analysis involved a relatively small number of individuals.

About this clonotype itself: What it binds is not known.

TCR beta was sequenced from blood CD8+ and CD4+ T cells. RNA in amounts of about 0.5 to 1 ug was reverse transcribed with random hexamers. immunoSEQ multiplex PCR amplified TCR beta CDR3 across 54 Vbeta, 13 Jbeta. From the immunoSEQ multiplex PCR reads, TCRdb called clonotypes with MiXCR, one entry per CDR3 protein. The sample carries approximately 120,000 distinct CDR3 sequences, about 95% recorded once. The V and J ends lost 2 bases and 0 bases, in that order; junction bases with no gene match: 6. Germline V gene data show CDR1 as KGHDR and CDR2 as SFDVKD. CDR3 length: 17 residues. The rearrangement links TRBV24-1 to TRBJ2-1; TRBD1 matches 7 bases. The sequencing sample was made of CD4+ T cells from PBMCs. The sequence was collected from a human donor in good health. In DNA form, the CDR3 reads TGTGCCACCAGTGATTCCGCCGGGACAGCCTCCTACAATGAGCAGTTCTTC. Its translation is CATSDSAGTASYNEQFF.